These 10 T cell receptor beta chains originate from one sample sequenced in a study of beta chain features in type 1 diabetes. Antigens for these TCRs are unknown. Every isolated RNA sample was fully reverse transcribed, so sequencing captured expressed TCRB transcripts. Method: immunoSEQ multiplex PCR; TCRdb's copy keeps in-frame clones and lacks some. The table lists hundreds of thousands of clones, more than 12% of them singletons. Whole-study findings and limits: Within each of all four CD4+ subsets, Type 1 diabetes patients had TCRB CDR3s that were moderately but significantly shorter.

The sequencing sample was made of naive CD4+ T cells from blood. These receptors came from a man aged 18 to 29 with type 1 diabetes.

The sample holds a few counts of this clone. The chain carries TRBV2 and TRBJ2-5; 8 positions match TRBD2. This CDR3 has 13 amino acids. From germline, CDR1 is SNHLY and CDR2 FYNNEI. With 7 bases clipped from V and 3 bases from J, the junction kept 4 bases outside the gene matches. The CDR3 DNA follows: TGTGCCAGCATGCCGGGACTAGAAGAGACCCAGTACTTC. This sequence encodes CASMPGLEETQYF.

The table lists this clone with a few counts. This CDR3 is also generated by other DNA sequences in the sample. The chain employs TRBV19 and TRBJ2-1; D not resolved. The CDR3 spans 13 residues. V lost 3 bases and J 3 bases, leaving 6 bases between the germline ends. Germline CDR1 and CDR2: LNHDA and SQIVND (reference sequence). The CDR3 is CASSIGNYNEQFF. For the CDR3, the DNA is TGTGCCAGTAGTATTGGAAACTACAATGAGCAGTTCTTC.

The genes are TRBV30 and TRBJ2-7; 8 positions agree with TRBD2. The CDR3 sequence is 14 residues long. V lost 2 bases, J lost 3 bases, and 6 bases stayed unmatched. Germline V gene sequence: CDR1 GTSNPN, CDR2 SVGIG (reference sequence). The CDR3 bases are TGTGCCTGGAGTAGCGGGGGAACTCTCTACGAGCAGTACTTC. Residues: CAWSSGGTLYEQYF.

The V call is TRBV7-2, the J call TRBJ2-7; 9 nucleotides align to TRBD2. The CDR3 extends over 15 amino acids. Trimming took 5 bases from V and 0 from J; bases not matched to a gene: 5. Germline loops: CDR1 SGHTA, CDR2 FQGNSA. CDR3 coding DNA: TGTGCCAGCAGCACAAGGACTAGCGTCTCCTACGAGCAGTACTTC. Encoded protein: CASSTRTSVSYEQYF.

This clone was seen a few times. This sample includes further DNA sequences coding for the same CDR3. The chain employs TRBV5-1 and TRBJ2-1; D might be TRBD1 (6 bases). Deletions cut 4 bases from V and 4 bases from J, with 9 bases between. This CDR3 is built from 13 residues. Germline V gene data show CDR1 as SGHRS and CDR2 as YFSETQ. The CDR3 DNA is TGCGCCAGCAGCCCTCAGGGGTACAATGAGCAGTTCTTC. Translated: CASSPQGYNEQFF.

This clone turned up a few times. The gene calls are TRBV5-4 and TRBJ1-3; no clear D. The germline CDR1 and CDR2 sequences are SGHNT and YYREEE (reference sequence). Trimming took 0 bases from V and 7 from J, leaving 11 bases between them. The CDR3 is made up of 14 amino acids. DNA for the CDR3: TGTGCCAGCAGCTTGGCCGACGCATCCAACACCATATATTTT. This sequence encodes CASSLADASNTIYF.

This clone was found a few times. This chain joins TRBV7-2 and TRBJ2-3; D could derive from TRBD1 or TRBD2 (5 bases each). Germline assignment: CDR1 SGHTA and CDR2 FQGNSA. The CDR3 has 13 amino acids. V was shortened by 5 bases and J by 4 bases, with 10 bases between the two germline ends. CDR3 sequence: CASSRGPPDTQYF. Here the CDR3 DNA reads TGTGCCAGCAGCCGGGGACCCCCAGATACGCAGTATTTT.

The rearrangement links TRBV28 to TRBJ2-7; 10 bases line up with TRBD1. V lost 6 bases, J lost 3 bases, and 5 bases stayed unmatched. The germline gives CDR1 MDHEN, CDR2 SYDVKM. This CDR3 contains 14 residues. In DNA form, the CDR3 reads TGTGCCAGCAGCCAAGGACAGGGGGGCTACGAGCAGTACTTC. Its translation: CASSQGQGGYEQYF.

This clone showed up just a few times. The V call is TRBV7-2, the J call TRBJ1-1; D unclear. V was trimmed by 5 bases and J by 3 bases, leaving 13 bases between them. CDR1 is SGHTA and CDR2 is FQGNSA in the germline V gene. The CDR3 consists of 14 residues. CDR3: CASSRRFGDTEAFF. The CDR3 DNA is TGTGCCAGCAGCCGGAGGTTTGGAGACACTGAAGCTTTCTTT.

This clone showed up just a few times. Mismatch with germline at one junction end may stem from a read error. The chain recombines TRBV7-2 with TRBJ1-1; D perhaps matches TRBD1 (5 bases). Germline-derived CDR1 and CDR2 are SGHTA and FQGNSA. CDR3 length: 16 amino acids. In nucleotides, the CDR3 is TGTGCCAGCAGCTTCGGGACCAACTACGGAAAGGTTTGGGGCGGCTTT. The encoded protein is CASSFGTNYGKVWGGF.